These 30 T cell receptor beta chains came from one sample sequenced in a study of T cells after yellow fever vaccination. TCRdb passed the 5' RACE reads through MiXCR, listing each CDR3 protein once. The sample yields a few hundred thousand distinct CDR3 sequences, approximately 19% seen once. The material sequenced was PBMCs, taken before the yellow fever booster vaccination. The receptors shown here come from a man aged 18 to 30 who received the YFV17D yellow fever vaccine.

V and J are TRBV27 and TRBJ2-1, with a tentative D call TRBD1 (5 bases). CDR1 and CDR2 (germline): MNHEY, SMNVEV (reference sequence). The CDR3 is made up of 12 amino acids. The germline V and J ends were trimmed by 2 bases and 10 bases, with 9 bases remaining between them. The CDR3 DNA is TGTGCCAGCAGTTTACAGGGTCGCGAGCAGTTCTTC. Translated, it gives CASSLQGREQFF.

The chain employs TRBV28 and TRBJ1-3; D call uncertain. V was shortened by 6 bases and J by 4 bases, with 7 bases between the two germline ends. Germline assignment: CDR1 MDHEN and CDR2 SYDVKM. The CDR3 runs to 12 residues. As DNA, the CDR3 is TGTGCCAGCAGAGAAAAAGGAAACACCATATATTTT. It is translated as CASREKGNTIYF.

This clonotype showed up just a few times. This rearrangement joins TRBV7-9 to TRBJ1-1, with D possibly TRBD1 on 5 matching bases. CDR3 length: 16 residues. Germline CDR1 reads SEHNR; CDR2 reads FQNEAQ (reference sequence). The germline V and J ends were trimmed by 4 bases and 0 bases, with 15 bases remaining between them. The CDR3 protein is CASSSRDGTMNTEAFF. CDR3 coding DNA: TGTGCCAGCAGCTCCCGGGACGGAACTATGAACACTGAAGCTTTCTTT.

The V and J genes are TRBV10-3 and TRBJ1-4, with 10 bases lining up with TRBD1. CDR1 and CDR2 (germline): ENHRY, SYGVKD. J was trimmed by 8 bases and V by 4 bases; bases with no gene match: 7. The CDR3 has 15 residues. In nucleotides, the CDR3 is TGTGCCATCAGTGGCGGGACAGGGGATCGGGAAAAACTGTTTTTT. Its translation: CAISGGTGDREKLFF.

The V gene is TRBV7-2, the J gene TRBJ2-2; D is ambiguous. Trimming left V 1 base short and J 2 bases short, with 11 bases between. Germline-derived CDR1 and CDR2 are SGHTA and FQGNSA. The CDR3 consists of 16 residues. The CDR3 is CASSLESAINTGELFF. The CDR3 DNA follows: TGTGCCAGCAGCTTAGAAAGTGCCATTAACACCGGGGAGCTGTTTTTT.

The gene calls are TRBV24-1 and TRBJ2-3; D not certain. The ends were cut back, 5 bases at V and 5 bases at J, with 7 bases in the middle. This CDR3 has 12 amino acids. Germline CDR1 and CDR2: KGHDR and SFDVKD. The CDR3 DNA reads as TGTGCCACCAGTGCAGGTGTAGATACGCAGTATTTT. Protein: CATSAGVDTQYF.

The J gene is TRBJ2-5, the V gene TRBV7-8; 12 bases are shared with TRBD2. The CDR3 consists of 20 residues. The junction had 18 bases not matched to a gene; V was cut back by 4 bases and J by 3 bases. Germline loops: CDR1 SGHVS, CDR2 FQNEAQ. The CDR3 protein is CASSSPLAGGRVSKKETQYF. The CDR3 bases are TGTGCCAGCAGCTCCCCCCTAGCGGGGGGGCGCGTATCAAAAAAAGAGACCCAGTACTTC.

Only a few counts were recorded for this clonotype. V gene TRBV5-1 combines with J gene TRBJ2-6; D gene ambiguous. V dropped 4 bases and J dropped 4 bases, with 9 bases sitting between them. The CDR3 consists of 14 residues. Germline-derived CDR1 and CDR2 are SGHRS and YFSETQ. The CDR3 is CASSRVAGANVLTF. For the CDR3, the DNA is TGCGCCAGCAGCAGGGTGGCGGGGGCCAACGTCCTGACTTTC.

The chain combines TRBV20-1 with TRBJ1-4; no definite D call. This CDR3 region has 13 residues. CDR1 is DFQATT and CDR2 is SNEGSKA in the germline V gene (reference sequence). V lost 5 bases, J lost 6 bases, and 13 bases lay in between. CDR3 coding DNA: TGCAGTGCTCCGTTAGACACCCATGAAAAACTGTTTTTT. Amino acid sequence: CSAPLDTHEKLFF.

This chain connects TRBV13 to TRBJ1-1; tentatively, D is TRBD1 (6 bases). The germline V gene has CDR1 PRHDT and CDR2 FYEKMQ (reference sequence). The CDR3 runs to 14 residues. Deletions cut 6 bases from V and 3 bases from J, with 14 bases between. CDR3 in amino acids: CASRRQGTDTEAFF. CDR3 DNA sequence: TGTGCCAGCAGGCGGCAGGGGACGGACACTGAAGCTTTCTTT.

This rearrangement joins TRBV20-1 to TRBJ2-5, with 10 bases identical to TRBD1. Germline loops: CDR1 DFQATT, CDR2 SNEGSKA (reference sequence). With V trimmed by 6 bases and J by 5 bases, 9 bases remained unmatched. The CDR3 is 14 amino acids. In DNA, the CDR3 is TGCAGTGCGGGGCGGCCGGGACAGGGGGAGACCCAGTACTTC. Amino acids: CSAGRPGQGETQYF.

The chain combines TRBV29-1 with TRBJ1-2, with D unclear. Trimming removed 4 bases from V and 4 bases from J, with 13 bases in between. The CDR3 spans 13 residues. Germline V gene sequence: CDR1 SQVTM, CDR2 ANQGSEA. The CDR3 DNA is TGCAGCGTTGTGTTTTGGCACAGCTATGGCTACACCTTC. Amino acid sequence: CSVVFWHSYGYTF. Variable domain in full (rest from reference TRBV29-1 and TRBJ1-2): SAVISQKPSRDICQRGTSLTIQCQVDSQVTMMFWYRQQPGQSLTLIATANQGSEATYESGFVIDKFPISRPNLTFSTLTVSNMSPEDSSIYLCSVVFWHSYGYTFGSGTRLTVV.

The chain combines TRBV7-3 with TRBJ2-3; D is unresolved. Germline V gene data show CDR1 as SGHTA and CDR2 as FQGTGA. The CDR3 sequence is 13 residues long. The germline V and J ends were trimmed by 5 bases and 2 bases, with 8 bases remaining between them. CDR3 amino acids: CASSPDFTDTQYF. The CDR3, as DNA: TGTGCCAGCAGCCCCGACTTCACAGATACGCAGTATTTT.

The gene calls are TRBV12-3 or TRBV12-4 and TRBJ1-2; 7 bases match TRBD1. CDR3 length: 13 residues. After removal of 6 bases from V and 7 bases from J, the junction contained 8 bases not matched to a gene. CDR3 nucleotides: TGTGCCAGCAGGGGGGACAGCTTAAGTGGCTACACCTTC. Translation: CASRGDSLSGYTF.

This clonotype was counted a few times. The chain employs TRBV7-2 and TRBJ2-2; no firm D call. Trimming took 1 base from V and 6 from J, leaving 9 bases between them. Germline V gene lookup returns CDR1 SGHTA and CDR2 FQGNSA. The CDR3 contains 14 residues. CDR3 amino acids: CASSLGPGPGELFF. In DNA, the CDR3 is TGTGCCAGCAGCTTAGGGCCGGGCCCCGGGGAGCTGTTTTTT.

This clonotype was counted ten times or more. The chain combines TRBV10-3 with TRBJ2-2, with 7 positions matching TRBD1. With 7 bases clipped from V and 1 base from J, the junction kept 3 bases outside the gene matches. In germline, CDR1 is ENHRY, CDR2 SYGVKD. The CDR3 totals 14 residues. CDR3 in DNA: TGTGCCATCACCGGACAGGTGAACACCGGGGAGCTGTTTTTT. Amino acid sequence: CAITGQVNTGELFF.

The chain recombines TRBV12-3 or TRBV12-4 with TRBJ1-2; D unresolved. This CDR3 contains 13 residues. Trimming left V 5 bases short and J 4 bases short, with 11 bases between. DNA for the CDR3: TGTGCCAGCAGTCAGAGGGCGCCCTATGGCTACACCTTC. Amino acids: CASSQRAPYGYTF.

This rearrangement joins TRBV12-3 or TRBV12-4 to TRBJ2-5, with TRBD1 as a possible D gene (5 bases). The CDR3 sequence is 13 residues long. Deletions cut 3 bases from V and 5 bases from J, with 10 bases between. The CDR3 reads CASSFSGKETQYF. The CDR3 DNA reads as TGTGCCAGCAGTTTTTCAGGGAAGGAGACCCAGTACTTC.

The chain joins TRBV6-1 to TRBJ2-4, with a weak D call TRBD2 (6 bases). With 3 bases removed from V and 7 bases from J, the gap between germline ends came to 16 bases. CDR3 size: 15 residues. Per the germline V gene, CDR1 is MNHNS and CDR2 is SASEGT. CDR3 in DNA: TGTGCCAGCAGTGAGGGGTGGGCGGGGTGGAACATTCAGTACTTC. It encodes CASSEGWAGWNIQYF.

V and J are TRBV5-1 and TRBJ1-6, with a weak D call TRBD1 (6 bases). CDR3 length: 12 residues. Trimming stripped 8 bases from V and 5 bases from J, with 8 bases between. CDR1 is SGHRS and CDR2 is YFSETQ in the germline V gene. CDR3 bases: TGCGCCAGTCGGGACAATAATTCACCCCTCCACTTT. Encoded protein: CASRDNNSPLHF. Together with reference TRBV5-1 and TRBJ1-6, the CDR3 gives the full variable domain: KAGVTQTPRYLIKTRGQQVTLSCSPISGHRSVSWYQQTPGQGLQFLFEYFSETQRNKGNFPGRFSGRQFSNSRSEMNVSTLELGDSALYLCASRDNNSPLHFGNGTRLTVT.

The CDR3 coding sequence is TGTGCCAGCAGTTACGACAGGGTCCGGCAGCCCCAGCATTTT. Its translation: CASSYDRVRQPQHF. The genes are TRBV6-2 or TRBV6-3 and TRBJ1-5, with TRBD1 matching 7 bases. Germline trimming cut 2 bases from V and 7 bases from J; bases unmatched to any gene: 5. The germline gives CDR1 MNHEY, CDR2 SVGEGT. This CDR3 has 14 residues.

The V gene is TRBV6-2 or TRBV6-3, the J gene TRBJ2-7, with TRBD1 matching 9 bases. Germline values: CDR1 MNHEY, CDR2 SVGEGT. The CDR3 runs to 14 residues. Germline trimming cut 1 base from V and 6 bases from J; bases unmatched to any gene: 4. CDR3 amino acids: CASSYYGQGLEQYF. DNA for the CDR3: TGTGCCAGCAGTTACTACGGACAGGGGCTCGAGCAGTACTTC.

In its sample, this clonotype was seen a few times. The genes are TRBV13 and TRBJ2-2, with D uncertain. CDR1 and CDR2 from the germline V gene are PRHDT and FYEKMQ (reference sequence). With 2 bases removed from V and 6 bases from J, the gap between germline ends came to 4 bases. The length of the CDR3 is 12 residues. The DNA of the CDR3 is TGTGCCAGCAGCTTAAACCCCGGGGAGCTGTTTTTT. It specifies CASSLNPGELFF.

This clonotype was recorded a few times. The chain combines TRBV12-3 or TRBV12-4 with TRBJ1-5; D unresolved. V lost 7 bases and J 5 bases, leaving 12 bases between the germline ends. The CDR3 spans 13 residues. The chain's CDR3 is CASTPRPDQPQHF. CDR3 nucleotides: TGTGCCAGCACCCCCCGGCCGGATCAGCCCCAGCATTTT.

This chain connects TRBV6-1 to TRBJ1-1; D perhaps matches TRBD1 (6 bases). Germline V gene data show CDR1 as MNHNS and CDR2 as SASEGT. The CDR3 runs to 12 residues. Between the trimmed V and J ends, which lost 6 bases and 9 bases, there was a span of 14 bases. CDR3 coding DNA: TGTGCCAGCAGGGGAAGCACAGGGAAAGCTTTCTTT. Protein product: CASRGSTGKAFF.

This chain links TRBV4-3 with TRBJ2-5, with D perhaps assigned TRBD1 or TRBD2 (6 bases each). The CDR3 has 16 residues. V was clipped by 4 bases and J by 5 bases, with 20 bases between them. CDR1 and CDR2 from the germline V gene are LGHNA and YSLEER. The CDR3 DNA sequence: TGCGCCAGCAGCCCGGCGGCCGGGGGCTTTGTGGAGACCCAGTACTTC. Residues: CASSPAAGGFVETQYF.

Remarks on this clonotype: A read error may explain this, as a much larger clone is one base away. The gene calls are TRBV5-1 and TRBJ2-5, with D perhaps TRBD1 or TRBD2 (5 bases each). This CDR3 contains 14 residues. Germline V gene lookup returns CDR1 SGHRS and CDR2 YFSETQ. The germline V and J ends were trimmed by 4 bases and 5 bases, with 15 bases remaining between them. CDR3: CASSPGASEETQYF. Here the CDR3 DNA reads TGCGCCAGCAGCCCCGGGGCTTCCGAGGAGACCCAGTACTTC.

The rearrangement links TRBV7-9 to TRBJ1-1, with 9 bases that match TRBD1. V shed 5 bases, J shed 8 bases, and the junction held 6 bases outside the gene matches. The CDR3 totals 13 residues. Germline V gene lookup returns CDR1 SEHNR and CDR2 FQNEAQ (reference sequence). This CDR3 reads CASSQGDRVEAFF. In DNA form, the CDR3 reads TGTGCCAGCAGCCAAGGGGACAGGGTAGAAGCTTTCTTT.

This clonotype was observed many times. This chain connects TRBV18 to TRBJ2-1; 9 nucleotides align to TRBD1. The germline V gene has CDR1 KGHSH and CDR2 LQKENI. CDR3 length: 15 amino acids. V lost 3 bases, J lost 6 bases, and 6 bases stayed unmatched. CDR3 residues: CASSPLGQGTNEQFF. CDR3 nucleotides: TGTGCCAGCTCACCTCTAGGACAGGGGACCAATGAGCAGTTCTTC.

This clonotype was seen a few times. The CDR3 DNA sequence: TGTGCCAGCAGTCCTACAGGGGGGAGTGGGTCACCCCTCCACTTT. Its translation: CASSPTGGSGSPLHF. V is TRBV12-3 or TRBV12-4 and J is TRBJ1-6; TRBD1 matches 8 bases. There are 15 residues in the CDR3. V lost 5 bases, J lost 10 bases, and 10 bases stayed unmatched.